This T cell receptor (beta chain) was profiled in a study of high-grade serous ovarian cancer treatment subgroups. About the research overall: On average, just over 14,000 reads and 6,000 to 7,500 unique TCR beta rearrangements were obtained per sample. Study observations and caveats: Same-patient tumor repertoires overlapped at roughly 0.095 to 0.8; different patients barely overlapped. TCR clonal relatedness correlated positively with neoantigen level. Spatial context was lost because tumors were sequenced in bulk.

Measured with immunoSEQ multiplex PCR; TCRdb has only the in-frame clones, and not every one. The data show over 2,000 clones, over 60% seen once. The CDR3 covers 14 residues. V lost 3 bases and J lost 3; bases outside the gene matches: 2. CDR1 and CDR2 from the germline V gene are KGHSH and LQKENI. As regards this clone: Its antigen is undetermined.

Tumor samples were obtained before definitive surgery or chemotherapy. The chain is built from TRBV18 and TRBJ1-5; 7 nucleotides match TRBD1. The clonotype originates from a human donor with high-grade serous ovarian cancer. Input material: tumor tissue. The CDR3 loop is CASSPGTVNQPQHF. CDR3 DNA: TGTGCCAGCTCACCGGGGACAGTCAATCAGCCCCAGCATTTT.